Listed below are T cell receptor beta chains from one sample, sequenced in a study of blood T cell repertoires in COVID-19. Assay: immunoSEQ multiplex PCR; the TCRdb copy retains only in-frame clones and omits some. The sample contains under 350,000 clones, 65% to 90% of which appear only once. The specimen was PBMCs or T cells enriched from blood (not recorded which). Receptors originate from a middle-aged woman with acute COVID-19. Both conserved end residues are part of each CDR3. Each record gives: clone size, CDR3 length, V gene, J gene, D gene, CDR3 DNA, CDR3 protein. The D gene is left open where the match is weak. Only part of the rows carry a size: once, few, many, or a class if the clone is expanded.

abundance: -
len: 13
v_gene: TRBV7-2
j_gene: TRBJ1-3
d_gene: -
CDR3nt: TGTGCCAGCAGACCTACTCCTGGAAACACCATATATTTT
CDR3aa: CASRPTPGNTIYF

abundance: -
len: 15
v_gene: TRBV5-1
j_gene: TRBJ2-3
d_gene: TRBD1
CDR3nt: TGCGCCAGCAGCCCACGGACAGGGGTGTCAGATACGCAGTATTTT
CDR3aa: CASSPRTGVSDTQYF

abundance: -
len: 17
v_gene: TRBV5-1
j_gene: TRBJ1-6
d_gene: -
CDR3nt: TGCGCCAGCAGCTTGGACAGTTTATCCTCCTATAATTCACCCCTCCACTTT
CDR3aa: CASSLDSLSSYNSPLHF

abundance: -
len: 13
v_gene: TRBV12-3/TRBV12-4
j_gene: TRBJ1-4
d_gene: -
CDR3nt: TGTGCCAGCAGTCCCGGGACAAGTGAAAAACTGTTTTTT
CDR3aa: CASSPGTSEKLFF

abundance: -
len: 15
v_gene: TRBV28
j_gene: TRBJ1-5
d_gene: TRBD1
CDR3nt: TGTGCCAGCAGTCCCCGACAGGGGGCCGGTCAGCCCCAGCATTTT
CDR3aa: CASSPRQGAGQPQHF

abundance: -
len: 15
v_gene: TRBV7-9
j_gene: TRBJ1-5
d_gene: TRBD1
CDR3nt: TGTGCCAGCAGCTTAGCAGGGACAGGGAATCAGCCCCAGCATTTT
CDR3aa: CASSLAGTGNQPQHF

abundance: few
len: 15
v_gene: TRBV28
j_gene: TRBJ1-5
d_gene: -
CDR3nt: TGTGCCAGCAGTTGGAACAGGGCTAGCAATCAGCCCCAGCATTTT
CDR3aa: CASSWNRASNQPQHF

abundance: -
len: 19
v_gene: TRBV3-1/TRBV3-2
j_gene: TRBJ2-3
d_gene: TRBD2
CDR3nt: TGTGCCAGCAGCCAAGATGGTCTAGCGGGAGATTCGGGCACAGATACGCAGTATTTT
CDR3aa: CASSQDGLAGDSGTDTQYF

abundance: -
len: 14
v_gene: TRBV6-5
j_gene: TRBJ1-6
d_gene: TRBD1
CDR3nt: TGTGCCAGCAGTTACCCAGGACAGGGATCACCCCTCCACTTT
CDR3aa: CASSYPGQGSPLHF

abundance: -
len: 14
v_gene: TRBV5-4
j_gene: TRBJ1-5
d_gene: -
CDR3nt: TGTGCCAGCAGCGCCGGGACTAGTGATCAGCCCCAGCATTTT
CDR3aa: CASSAGTSDQPQHF

abundance: -
len: 19
v_gene: TRBV2
j_gene: TRBJ2-4
d_gene: TRBD2
CDR3nt: TGTGCCAGCAGTGGCCAACTAGCGGGAGGGCCTTTAGCCAAAAACATTCAGTACTTC
CDR3aa: CASSGQLAGGPLAKNIQYF

abundance: -
len: 15
v_gene: TRBV7-3
j_gene: TRBJ2-2
d_gene: TRBD1
CDR3nt: TGTGCCAGCAGCTCCGGGACAGGGTATACCGGGGAGCTGTTTTTT
CDR3aa: CASSSGTGYTGELFF

abundance: -
len: 13
v_gene: TRBV29-1
j_gene: TRBJ2-5
d_gene: -
CDR3nt: TGCAGCGTGTCTAGCGCTCGGAGAGAGACCCAGTACTTC
CDR3aa: CSVSSARRETQYF

abundance: -
len: 15
v_gene: TRBV3-1/TRBV3-2
j_gene: TRBJ2-1
d_gene: -
CDR3nt: TGTGCCAGCAGCCAAGGGACATACCCTTACAATGAGCAGTTCTTC
CDR3aa: CASSQGTYPYNEQFF

abundance: -
len: 16
v_gene: TRBV7-2
j_gene: TRBJ2-5
d_gene: TRBD2
CDR3nt: TGTGCCAGCAGCTCCATGACTAGCGGGGTCTCAGAGACCCAGTACTTC
CDR3aa: CASSSMTSGVSETQYF

abundance: -
len: 13
v_gene: TRBV3-1/TRBV3-2
j_gene: TRBJ1-2
d_gene: -
CDR3nt: TGTGCCAGCAGCCACCAACTGCTCTATGGCTACACCTTC
CDR3aa: CASSHQLLYGYTF

abundance: -
len: 15
v_gene: TRBV28
j_gene: TRBJ1-5
d_gene: -
CDR3nt: TGTGCCAGCAGTTTAGGGGAGGGCAGCAATCAGCCCCAGCATTTT
CDR3aa: CASSLGEGSNQPQHF

abundance: -
len: 15
v_gene: TRBV7-2
j_gene: TRBJ2-1
d_gene: TRBD1
CDR3nt: TGTGCCAGCAGCTTAGGGGACAGGGCAGGGGATGAGCAGTTCTTC
CDR3aa: CASSLGDRAGDEQFF

abundance: -
len: 12
v_gene: TRBV7-9
j_gene: TRBJ1-2
d_gene: -
CDR3nt: TGTGCCAGCAGCCGCCAGGTGGATGGCTACACCTTC
CDR3aa: CASSRQVDGYTF

abundance: -
len: 13
v_gene: TRBV2
j_gene: TRBJ1-6
d_gene: TRBD1
CDR3nt: TGTGCCAGCGCAGGGACAGCCGATTCACCCCTCCACTTT
CDR3aa: CASAGTADSPLHF

abundance: few
len: 15
v_gene: TRBV19
j_gene: TRBJ1-6
d_gene: TRBD1
CDR3nt: TGTGCCAGTACCATGCAGGTGACAGGGAATTCACCCCTCCACTTT
CDR3aa: CASTMQVTGNSPLHF

abundance: -
len: 14
v_gene: TRBV27
j_gene: TRBJ1-6
d_gene: TRBD1
CDR3nt: TGTGCCAGCAGTCCCGACAGGGGCGGTTCACCCCTCCACTTT
CDR3aa: CASSPDRGGSPLHF

abundance: -
len: 15
v_gene: TRBV7-8
j_gene: TRBJ1-5
d_gene: TRBD1
CDR3nt: TGTGCCAGCAGCTCGCAGGGGACAGGCAATCAGCCCCAGCATTTT
CDR3aa: CASSSQGTGNQPQHF

abundance: -
len: 16
v_gene: TRBV5-1
j_gene: TRBJ2-2
d_gene: -
CDR3nt: TGCGCCAGCAGCTTGGAGGTTTCGGCAGGGACCGGGGAGCTGTTTTTT
CDR3aa: CASSLEVSAGTGELFF

abundance: few
len: 15
v_gene: TRBV5-6
j_gene: TRBJ1-6
d_gene: -
CDR3nt: TGTGCCAGCAGCAGAAACAGGATTTCGAATTCACCCCTCCACTTT
CDR3aa: CASSRNRISNSPLHF

abundance: -
len: 17
v_gene: TRBV27
j_gene: TRBJ2-5
d_gene: TRBD2
CDR3nt: TGTGCCAGCAGTCTCTACCGGGCCGGACTAGTCCAAGAGACCCAGTACTTC
CDR3aa: CASSLYRAGLVQETQYF

abundance: -
len: 20
v_gene: TRBV6-4
j_gene: TRBJ1-5
d_gene: TRBD1
CDR3nt: TGTGCCAGCAGTGACTCCCAGACAGGGACCCAAAATTTTAGCAATCAGCCCCAGCATTTT
CDR3aa: CASSDSQTGTQNFSNQPQHF

abundance: -
len: 12
v_gene: TRBV5-4
j_gene: TRBJ2-7
d_gene: -
CDR3nt: TGTGCCAGCAGCATAGACACCTACGAGCAGTACTTC
CDR3aa: CASSIDTYEQYF

abundance: once
len: 15
v_gene: TRBV19
j_gene: TRBJ2-7
d_gene: TRBD1
CDR3nt: TGTGCCAGTAGTAGGAACGGGGACAGTACCTACGAGCAGTACTTC
CDR3aa: CASSRNGDSTYEQYF

abundance: -
len: 16
v_gene: TRBV10-3
j_gene: TRBJ1-2
d_gene: TRBD1
CDR3nt: TGTGCCATCAGTGAGTCCGGACAGGGTCCCTCGTATGGCTACACCTTC
CDR3aa: CAISESGQGPSYGYTF

abundance: -
len: 13
v_gene: TRBV9
j_gene: TRBJ1-1
d_gene: -
CDR3nt: TGTGCCAGCAGCCTGGGGCGAAACACTGAAGCTTTCTTT
CDR3aa: CASSLGRNTEAFF

abundance: once
len: 16
v_gene: TRBV19
j_gene: TRBJ1-2
d_gene: TRBD1
CDR3nt: TGTGCCAGTAGTCGTACTTTCTCCGGGACAGATTATGGCTACACCTTC
CDR3aa: CASSRTFSGTDYGYTF

abundance: -
len: 16
v_gene: TRBV4-3
j_gene: TRBJ2-6
d_gene: -
CDR3nt: TGCGCCAGCAGCCCGAGCCCTGCCTCTGGGGCCAACGTCCTGACTTTC
CDR3aa: CASSPSPASGANVLTF

abundance: once
len: 15
v_gene: TRBV9
j_gene: TRBJ2-1
d_gene: TRBD2
CDR3nt: TGTGCCAGCAGCCAGGGCGGGAGCTCCTACAATGAGCAGTTCTTC
CDR3aa: CASSQGGSSYNEQFF

abundance: -
len: 15
v_gene: TRBV2
j_gene: TRBJ2-3
d_gene: -
CDR3nt: TGTGCCATCCCCAGCCCGGGACTTTACACAGATACGCAGTATTTT
CDR3aa: CAIPSPGLYTDTQYF

abundance: -
len: 15
v_gene: TRBV28
j_gene: TRBJ1-1
d_gene: TRBD1
CDR3nt: TGTGCCAGCAGTTCCCACGGGACAGAGGAACCTGAAGCTTTCTTT
CDR3aa: CASSSHGTEEPEAFF

abundance: -
len: 13
v_gene: TRBV3-1/TRBV3-2
j_gene: TRBJ1-1
d_gene: -
CDR3nt: TGTGCCAGCAGCCGCATGGGGGGCACTGAAGCTTTCTTT
CDR3aa: CASSRMGGTEAFF

abundance: -
len: 15
v_gene: TRBV10-3
j_gene: TRBJ2-7
d_gene: TRBD2
CDR3nt: TGTGCCATCAGTGTCCCCGCGGGAGTCTCCTACGAGCAGTACTTC
CDR3aa: CAISVPAGVSYEQYF

abundance: -
len: 15
v_gene: TRBV25-1
j_gene: TRBJ2-5
d_gene: TRBD2
CDR3nt: TGTGCCAGCAGTGAGGCTAGCGGGAGGGGAGAGACCCAGTACTTC
CDR3aa: CASSEASGRGETQYF

abundance: -
len: 13
v_gene: TRBV19
j_gene: TRBJ1-3
d_gene: -
CDR3nt: TGTGCCACCTCAGGTTTCTCTGGAAACACCATATATTTT
CDR3aa: CATSGFSGNTIYF

abundance: -
len: 13
v_gene: TRBV12-3/TRBV12-4
j_gene: TRBJ1-1
d_gene: -
CDR3nt: TGTGCCAGCAGTTATGTCCCCCGGACTGAAGCTTTCTTT
CDR3aa: CASSYVPRTEAFF

abundance: -
len: 17
v_gene: TRBV6-6
j_gene: TRBJ1-1
d_gene: -
CDR3nt: TGTGCCAGCAGTCCCGGGACTTATTCATCGGAGAACACTGAAGCTTTCTTT
CDR3aa: CASSPGTYSSENTEAFF

abundance: -
len: 23
v_gene: TRBV3-1/TRBV3-2
j_gene: TRBJ2-7
d_gene: TRBD1
CDR3nt: TGTGCCAGCAGCCAAGATCCTCGGGACAGGGAACGAGGGTTTGGGTTTAGCTCCTACGAGCAGTACTTC
CDR3aa: CASSQDPRDRERGFGFSSYEQYF

abundance: -
len: 13
v_gene: TRBV7-9
j_gene: TRBJ2-4
d_gene: -
CDR3nt: TGTGCCAGCAGCTTAGAGTTGGCTCCACGTCAGTACTTC
CDR3aa: CASSLELAPRQYF

abundance: -
len: 14
v_gene: TRBV15
j_gene: TRBJ2-7
d_gene: -
CDR3nt: TGTGCCACCAGCAGAGTCTCAGGGCTGGGCGAGCAGTACTTC
CDR3aa: CATSRVSGLGEQYF

abundance: few
len: 14
v_gene: TRBV18
j_gene: TRBJ1-1
d_gene: TRBD1
CDR3nt: TGTGCCAGCTCACCAAATGGACAGGGGGCTGCAGCTTTCTTT
CDR3aa: CASSPNGQGAAAFF

abundance: once
len: 15
v_gene: TRBV4-3
j_gene: TRBJ1-6
d_gene: -
CDR3nt: TGCGCCAGCAGCCAAGATTTCTGGCCTCCCTCACCCCTCCACTTT
CDR3aa: CASSQDFWPPSPLHF

abundance: -
len: 14
v_gene: TRBV6-5
j_gene: TRBJ1-5
d_gene: TRBD1
CDR3nt: TGTGCCAGCAGTTACGGGACAGATAATCAGCCCCAGCATTTT
CDR3aa: CASSYGTDNQPQHF

abundance: -
len: 15
v_gene: TRBV27
j_gene: TRBJ1-1
d_gene: TRBD1
CDR3nt: TGTGCCAGCAGTTCTGGACAGGCATTGAACACTGAAGCTTTCTTT
CDR3aa: CASSSGQALNTEAFF

abundance: few
len: 14
v_gene: TRBV2
j_gene: TRBJ1-3
d_gene: TRBD1
CDR3nt: TGTGCCAGCACCCGGACAGGGAGTGGAAACACCATATATTTT
CDR3aa: CASTRTGSGNTIYF

abundance: -
len: 16
v_gene: TRBV28
j_gene: TRBJ2-1
d_gene: TRBD2
CDR3nt: TGTGCCAGCAGTCACCCCTGGCGGGAGGGCCCTGATGAGCAGTTCTTC
CDR3aa: CASSHPWREGPDEQFF

abundance: -
len: 12
v_gene: TRBV12-3/TRBV12-4
j_gene: TRBJ1-2
d_gene: -
CDR3nt: TGTGCCAGCAGTTTAGACAGCTATGGCTACACCTTC
CDR3aa: CASSLDSYGYTF

abundance: -
len: 17
v_gene: TRBV7-9
j_gene: TRBJ2-1
d_gene: TRBD2
CDR3nt: TGTGCCAGCAGCTACATTCTGACTAGCGGGAGTTACAATGAGCAGTTCTTC
CDR3aa: CASSYILTSGSYNEQFF

abundance: -
len: 14
v_gene: TRBV7-2
j_gene: TRBJ2-2
d_gene: -
CDR3nt: TGTGCCAGCAGCCAGGGGAGGGGGACCGGGGAGCTGTTTTTT
CDR3aa: CASSQGRGTGELFF